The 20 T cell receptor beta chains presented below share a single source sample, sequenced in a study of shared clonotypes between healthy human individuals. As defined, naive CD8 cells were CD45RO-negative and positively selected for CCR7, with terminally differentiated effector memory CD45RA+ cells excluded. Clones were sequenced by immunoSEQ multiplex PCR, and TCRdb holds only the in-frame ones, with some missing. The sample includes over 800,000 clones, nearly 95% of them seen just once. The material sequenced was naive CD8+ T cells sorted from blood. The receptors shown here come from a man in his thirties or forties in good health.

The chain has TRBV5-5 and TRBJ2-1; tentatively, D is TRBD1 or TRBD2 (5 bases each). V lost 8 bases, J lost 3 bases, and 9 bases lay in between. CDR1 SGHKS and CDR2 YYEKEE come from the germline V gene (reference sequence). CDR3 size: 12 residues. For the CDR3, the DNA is TGTGCCAGTCGGGACGGCTACAATGAGCAGTTCTTC. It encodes CASRDGYNEQFF.

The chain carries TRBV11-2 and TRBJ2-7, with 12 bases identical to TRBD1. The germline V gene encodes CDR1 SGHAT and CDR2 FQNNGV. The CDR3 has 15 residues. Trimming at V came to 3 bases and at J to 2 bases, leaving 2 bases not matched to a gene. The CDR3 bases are TGTGCCAGCAGCTTGGGACAGGGGGCCCCCTACGAGCAGTACTTC. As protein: CASSLGQGAPYEQYF.

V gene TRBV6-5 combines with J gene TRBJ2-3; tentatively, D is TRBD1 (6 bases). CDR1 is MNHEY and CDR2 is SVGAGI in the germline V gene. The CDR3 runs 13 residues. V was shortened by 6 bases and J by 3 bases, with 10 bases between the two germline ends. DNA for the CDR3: TGTGCCAGCAGCCCCACAGGGACAGATACGCAGTATTTT. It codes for CASSPTGTDTQYF.

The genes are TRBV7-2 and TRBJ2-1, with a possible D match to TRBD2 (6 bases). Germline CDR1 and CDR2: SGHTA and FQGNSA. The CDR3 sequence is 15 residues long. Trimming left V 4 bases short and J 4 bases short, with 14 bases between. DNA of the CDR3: TGTGCCAGCAGCTCCGCCCTAGGGACTTACAATGAGCAGTTCTTC. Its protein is CASSSALGTYNEQFF.

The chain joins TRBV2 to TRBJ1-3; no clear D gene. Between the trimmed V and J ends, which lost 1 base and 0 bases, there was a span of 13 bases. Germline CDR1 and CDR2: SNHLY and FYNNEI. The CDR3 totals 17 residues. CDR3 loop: CASSEGKALNSGNTIYF. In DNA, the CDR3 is TGTGCCAGCAGTGAAGGGAAGGCACTCAACTCTGGAAACACCATATATTTT.

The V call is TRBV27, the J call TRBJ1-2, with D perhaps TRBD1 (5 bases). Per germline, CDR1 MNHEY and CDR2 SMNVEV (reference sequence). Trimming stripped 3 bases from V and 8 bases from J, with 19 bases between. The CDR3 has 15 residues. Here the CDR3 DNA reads TGTGCCAGCAGTTTCGGGAGGGAGGGACGACGGGGCTACACCTTC. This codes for CASSFGREGRRGYTF.

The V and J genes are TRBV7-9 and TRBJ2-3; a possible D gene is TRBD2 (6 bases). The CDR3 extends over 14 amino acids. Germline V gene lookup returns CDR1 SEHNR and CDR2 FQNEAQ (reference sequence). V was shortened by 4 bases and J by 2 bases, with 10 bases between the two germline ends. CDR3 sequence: CASSYRETTDTQYF. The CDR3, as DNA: TGTGCCAGCAGCTACCGGGAGACCACAGATACGCAGTATTTT.

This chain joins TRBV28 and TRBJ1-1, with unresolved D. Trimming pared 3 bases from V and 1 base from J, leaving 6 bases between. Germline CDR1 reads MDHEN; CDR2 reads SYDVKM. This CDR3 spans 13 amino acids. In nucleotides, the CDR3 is TGTGCCAGCAGTTTCCGTCAGAACACTGAAGCTTTCTTT. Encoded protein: CASSFRQNTEAFF.

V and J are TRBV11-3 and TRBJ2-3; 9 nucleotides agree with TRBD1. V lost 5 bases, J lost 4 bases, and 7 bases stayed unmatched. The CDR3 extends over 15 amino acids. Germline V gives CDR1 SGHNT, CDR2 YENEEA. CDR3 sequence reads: CASSNRDRVPDTQYF. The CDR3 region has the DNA TGTGCCAGCAGCAACCGGGACAGGGTCCCAGATACGCAGTATTTT.

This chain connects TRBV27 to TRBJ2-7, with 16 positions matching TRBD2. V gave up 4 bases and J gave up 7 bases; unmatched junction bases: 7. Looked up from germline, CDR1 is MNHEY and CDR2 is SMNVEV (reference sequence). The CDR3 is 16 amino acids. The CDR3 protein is CASSWGLAGGPREQYF. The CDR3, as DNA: TGTGCCAGCAGTTGGGGACTAGCGGGAGGGCCGCGGGAGCAGTACTTC.

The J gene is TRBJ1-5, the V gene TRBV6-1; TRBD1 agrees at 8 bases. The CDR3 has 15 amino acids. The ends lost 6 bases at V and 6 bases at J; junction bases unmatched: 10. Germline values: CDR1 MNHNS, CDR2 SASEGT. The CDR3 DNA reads TGTGCCAGCAGCAGACCGGGACAGGTGTTTCAGCCCCAGCATTTT. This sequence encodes CASSRPGQVFQPQHF.

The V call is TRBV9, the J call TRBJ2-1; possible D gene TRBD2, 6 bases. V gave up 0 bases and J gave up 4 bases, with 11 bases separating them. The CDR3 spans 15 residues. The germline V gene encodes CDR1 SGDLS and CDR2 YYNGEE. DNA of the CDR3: TGTGCCAGCAGCGTAGGGGAGGCAGCATACAATGAGCAGTTCTTC. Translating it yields CASSVGEAAYNEQFF.

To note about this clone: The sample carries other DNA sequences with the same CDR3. CDR3 bases: TGTGCCAGTAGTATCCTCGGGAACTCCTACAATGAGCAGTTCTTC. Encoded protein: CASSILGNSYNEQFF. V usage is TRBV19 and J usage is TRBJ2-1; the D gene is possibly TRBD2 (5 bases). The CDR3 extends over 15 amino acids. V lost 3 bases and J 0 bases, leaving 9 bases between the germline ends. Germline CDR1 and CDR2: LNHDA and SQIVND (reference sequence).

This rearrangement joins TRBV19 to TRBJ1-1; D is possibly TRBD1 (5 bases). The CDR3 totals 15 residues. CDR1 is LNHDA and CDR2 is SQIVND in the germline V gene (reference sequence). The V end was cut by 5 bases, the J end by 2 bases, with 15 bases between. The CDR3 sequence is CASSWETDVNTEAFF. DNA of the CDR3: TGTGCCAGTAGTTGGGAGACAGACGTAAACACTGAAGCTTTCTTT.

The CDR3 is CASSAPFTGGRDEQYF. DNA of the CDR3: TGCGCCAGCAGCGCCCCTTTTACAGGGGGCCGGGACGAGCAGTACTTC. The chain links TRBV5-1 to TRBJ2-7; 9 bases agree with TRBD1. The CDR3 loop spans 16 amino acids. Per the germline V gene, CDR1 is SGHRS and CDR2 is YFSETQ. Trimming took 4 bases from V and 5 from J; bases not matched to a gene: 13.

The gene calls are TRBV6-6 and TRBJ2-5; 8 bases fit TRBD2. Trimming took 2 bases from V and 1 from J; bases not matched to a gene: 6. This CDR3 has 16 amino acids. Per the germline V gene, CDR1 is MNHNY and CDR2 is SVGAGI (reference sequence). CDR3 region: CASSYLGRAAQETQYF. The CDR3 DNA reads TGTGCCAGCAGTTACCTCGGGAGGGCCGCCCAAGAGACCCAGTACTTC.

CDR3 amino acids: CASSSNLGASPEQYF. CDR3 DNA: TGCGCCAGCAGTTCTAATCTTGGGGCATCCCCCGAGCAGTACTTC. The chain employs TRBV5-1 and TRBJ2-7, with D tentatively TRBD1 (5 bases). There are 15 residues in the CDR3. Trimming stripped 5 bases from V and 6 bases from J, with 21 bases between. Germline assignment: CDR1 SGHRS and CDR2 YFSETQ.

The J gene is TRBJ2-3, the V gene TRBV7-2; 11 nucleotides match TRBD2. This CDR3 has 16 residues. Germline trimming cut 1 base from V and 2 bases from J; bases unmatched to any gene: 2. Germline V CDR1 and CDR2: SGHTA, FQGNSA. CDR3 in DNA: TGTGCCAGCAGCTTAGGACTAGCGGGAACCACAGATACGCAGTATTTT. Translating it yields CASSLGLAGTTDTQYF.

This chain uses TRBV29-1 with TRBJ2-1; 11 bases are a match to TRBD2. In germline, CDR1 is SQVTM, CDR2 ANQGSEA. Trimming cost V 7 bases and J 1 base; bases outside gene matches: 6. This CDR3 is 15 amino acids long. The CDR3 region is CSAAPSGRSYNEQFF. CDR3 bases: TGCAGCGCTGCCCCTAGCGGGAGGTCCTACAATGAGCAGTTCTTC.

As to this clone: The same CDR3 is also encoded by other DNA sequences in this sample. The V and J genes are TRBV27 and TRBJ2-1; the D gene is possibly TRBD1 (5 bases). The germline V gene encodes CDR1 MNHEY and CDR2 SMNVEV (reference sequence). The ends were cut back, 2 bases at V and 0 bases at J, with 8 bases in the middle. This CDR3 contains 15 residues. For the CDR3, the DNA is TGTGCCAGCAGTTTAGGGGCAGGCTCCTACAATGAGCAGTTCTTC. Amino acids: CASSLGAGSYNEQFF.